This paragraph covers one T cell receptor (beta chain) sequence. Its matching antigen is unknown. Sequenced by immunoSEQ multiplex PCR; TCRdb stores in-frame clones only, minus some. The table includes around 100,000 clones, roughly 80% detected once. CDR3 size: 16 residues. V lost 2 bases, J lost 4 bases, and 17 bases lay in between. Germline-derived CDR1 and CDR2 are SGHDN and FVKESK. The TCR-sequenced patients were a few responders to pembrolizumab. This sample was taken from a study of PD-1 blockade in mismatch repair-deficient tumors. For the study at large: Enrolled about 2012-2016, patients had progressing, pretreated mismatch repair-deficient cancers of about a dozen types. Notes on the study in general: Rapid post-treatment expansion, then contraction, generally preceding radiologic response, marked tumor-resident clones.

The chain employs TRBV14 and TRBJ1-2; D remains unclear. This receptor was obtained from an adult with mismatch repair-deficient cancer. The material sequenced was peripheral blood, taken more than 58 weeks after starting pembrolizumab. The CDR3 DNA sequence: TGTGCCAGCAGCCAATCGACGGAGGGTTCGGGCTATGGCTACACCTTC. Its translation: CASSQSTEGSGYGYTF. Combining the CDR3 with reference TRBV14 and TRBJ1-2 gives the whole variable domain EAGVTQFPSHSVIEKGQTVTLRCDPISGHDNLYWYRRVMGKEIKFLLHFVKESKQDESGMPNNRFLAERTGGTYSTLKVQPAELEDSGVYFCASSQSTEGSGYGYTFGSGTRLTVV.